This TCR beta chain was captured in a study of shared clonotypes between healthy human individuals. Points from the study as a whole: Read depth was anticipated to influence clonotype sharing among donors. Relative to clonotypes present in all four donors, those not shared had lower generation probabilities.

TCRdb's copy holds only in-frame clones and misses some; the assay was immunoSEQ multiplex PCR. This sample has 95,000 to 120,000 clones; over 65% occur once, and the top ten carry roughly 22%. The CDR3 totals 19 residues. Germline loops: CDR1 SGHAT, CDR2 FQNNGV. With 5 bases removed from V and 2 bases from J, the gap between germline ends came to 28 bases. With regard to this clone: Its antigen is not identified.

This TCR derives from a woman under 40 in good health. Material for sequencing was memory CD8+ T cells sorted from blood. Noted subset: CD45RO+ cells pooled with CCR7-negative TemRA cells. The chain has TRBV11-2 and TRBJ2-7; D is possibly TRBD1 or TRBD2 (5 bases each). CDR3 sequence: CASSKQLGASFLGAYEQYF. The CDR3 DNA reads TGTGCCAGCAGCAAACAACTAGGGGCGAGCTTTCTAGGAGCCTACGAGCAGTACTTC.